The entry below describes one T cell receptor beta chain. These data come from a study of blood T cell repertoires in COVID-19. Study-wide background: The samples span acute and convalescent COVID-19 from the United States, Italy and Spain. The analysed material was cDNA or gDNA that came from T cells, B-cell-depleted T cells, or PBMCs.

This CDR3 has 16 amino acids. V lost 2 bases and J 0 bases, leaving 8 bases between the germline ends. Germline V gene data show CDR1 as MDHEN and CDR2 as SYDVKM. Enrolled during active infection, Seattle patients were then followed longitudinally. Authors' methods: Reference gene primer amplification gave nucleated cell count estimates. The table came from immunoSEQ multiplex PCR; TCRdb's copy has only in-frame clones and leaves some out. V and J calls and clone size come straight from that table; D and trimming were deduced from the DNA. The sample yields 150,000 to 200,000 clones, around nine tenths seen once.

Input material: peripheral blood. The source of this sequence is a woman of 80 years or more with COVID-19, enrolled during active disease. V and J are TRBV28 and TRBJ2-6; D perhaps matches TRBD1 (6 bases). The DNA of the CDR3 is TGTGCCAGCAGTTTACAGGGGACCTCTGGGGCCAACGTCCTGACTTTC. Its translation: CASSLQGTSGANVLTF.